This TCR beta chain was sequenced during a study of T cell responses to AZD1222 COVID-19 vaccine. Points from the study as a whole: Baseline serology detected seropositivity in only 5 to 7 AZD1222 recipients. The sample set comprised mostly white British donors with more females, and clonal diversity was possibly underestimated. Spike-specific TCR breadth and depth rose after two AZD1222 doses.

Libraries were prepared by immunoSEQ multiplex PCR; TCRdb keeps only in-frame clonotypes and omits some of them. Among some 150,000 clones, approximately 91% were seen once, and the ten largest hold just under 2%. On this clone: The antigen is undetermined.

V gave up 6 bases and J gave up 4 bases, with 12 bases separating them. The CDR3 is 13 residues long. This clonotype was obtained from an adult who received the AZD1222 COVID-19 vaccine. This chain uses TRBV12-3 or TRBV12-4 with TRBJ1-2; tentatively, D is TRBD1 (6 bases). The sequencing here drew on peripheral blood, taken 28 days after the second AZD1222 dose. In DNA form, the CDR3 reads TGTGCCAGCAGCCGGGGGGGCGGCTATGGCTACACCTTC. This translates into CASSRGGGYGYTF.